This T cell receptor beta chain originates from a study of OX40 agonist ivuxolimab in advanced cancers. The CDR3 runs to 15 residues. Trimming removed 4 bases from V and 4 bases from J, with 17 bases in between. Per the germline V gene, CDR1 is PRHDT and CDR2 is FYEKMQ (reference sequence). This clone is medium-sized (0.01 to 0.1%) in the sample. Sequenced by immunoSEQ multiplex PCR; TCRdb stores in-frame clones only, minus some. The data show some 40,000 clones, about 78% seen once. The sample in question was CD4+ or CD8+ T cells sorted from blood, obtained in a trial of the OX40 agonist ivuxolimab. The chain combines TRBV13 with TRBJ2-7, with D possibly being TRBD1 (6 bases). The receptor was isolated from an adult with an advanced solid tumor such as melanoma, head and neck, liver or kidney cancer. The CDR3 DNA reads TGTGCCAGCAGCTCCCTACCCCAGGACAGTTACGAGCAGTACTTC. Translating it yields CASSSLPQDSYEQYF.